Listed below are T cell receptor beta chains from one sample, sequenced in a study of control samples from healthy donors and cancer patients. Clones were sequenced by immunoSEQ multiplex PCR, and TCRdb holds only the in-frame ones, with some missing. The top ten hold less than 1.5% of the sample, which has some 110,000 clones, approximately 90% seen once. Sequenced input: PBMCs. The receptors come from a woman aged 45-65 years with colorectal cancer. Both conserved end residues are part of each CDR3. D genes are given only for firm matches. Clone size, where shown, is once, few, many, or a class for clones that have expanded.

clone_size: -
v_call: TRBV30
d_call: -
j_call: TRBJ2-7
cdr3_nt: TGTGCCTGGATTGGGGGGGCCTCCTACGAGCAGTACTTC
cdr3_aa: CAWIGGASYEQYF

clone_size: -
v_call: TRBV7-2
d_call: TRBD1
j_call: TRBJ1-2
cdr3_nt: TGTGCCAGCAGCTCAGCAACAGGGGGCATTGGCTACACCTTC
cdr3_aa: CASSSATGGIGYTF

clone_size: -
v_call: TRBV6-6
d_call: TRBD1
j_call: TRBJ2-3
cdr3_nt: TGTGCCAGCAGTTACCGCACAGGGGAGACAGATACGCAGTATTTT
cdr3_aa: CASSYRTGETDTQYF

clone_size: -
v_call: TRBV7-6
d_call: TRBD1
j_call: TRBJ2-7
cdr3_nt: TGTGCCAGCAGTTCTTCCTTCGGGACAGGGGCCTACGAGCAGTACTTC
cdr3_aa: CASSSSFGTGAYEQYF

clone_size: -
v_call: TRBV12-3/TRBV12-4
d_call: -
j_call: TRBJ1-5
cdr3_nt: TGTGCCAGCAGGCTCGGGCTGAATCAGCCCCAGCATTTT
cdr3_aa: CASRLGLNQPQHF

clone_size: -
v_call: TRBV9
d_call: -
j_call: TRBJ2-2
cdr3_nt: TGTGCCAGCAGCGTAGGCAGTCCCGCGAACACCGGGGAGCTGTTTTTT
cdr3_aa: CASSVGSPANTGELFF

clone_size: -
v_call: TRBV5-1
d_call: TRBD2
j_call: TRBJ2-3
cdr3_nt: TGCGCCAGCAGCTTGGAAGCGGGAGATGTAGATACGCAGTATTTT
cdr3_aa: CASSLEAGDVDTQYF

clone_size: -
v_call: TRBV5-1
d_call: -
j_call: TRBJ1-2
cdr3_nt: TGCGCCAGCAGCTTGGACGGGGGGTGGAACACCTTC
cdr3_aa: CASSLDGGWNTF

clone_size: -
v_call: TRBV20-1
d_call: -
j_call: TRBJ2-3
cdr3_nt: TGCAGTGCTAGTGCAGGGGTGGCAGATACGCAGTATTTT
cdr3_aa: CSASAGVADTQYF

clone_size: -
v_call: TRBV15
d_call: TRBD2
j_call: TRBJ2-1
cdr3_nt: TGTGCCACCAGCAGAGAGGTTGGCGGGAGGGCCGGAAATGAGCAGTTCTTC
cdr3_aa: CATSREVGGRAGNEQFF

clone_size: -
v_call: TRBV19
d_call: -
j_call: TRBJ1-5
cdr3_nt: TGTGCCAGTACTCTGGGAGGGGTAGGTCAGCCCCAGCATTTT
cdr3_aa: CASTLGGVGQPQHF

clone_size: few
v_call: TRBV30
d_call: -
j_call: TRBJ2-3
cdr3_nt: TGTGCCTGGGCCCATGGGGATACGCAGTATTTT
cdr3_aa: CAWAHGDTQYF

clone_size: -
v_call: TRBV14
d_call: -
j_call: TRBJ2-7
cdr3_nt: TGTGCCAGCAGCCAAGATTGGGGCCCGAAGAGGTACGAGCAGTACTTC
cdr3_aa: CASSQDWGPKRYEQYF

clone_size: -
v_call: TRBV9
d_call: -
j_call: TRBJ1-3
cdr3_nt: TGTGCCAGCAGCGTAGGAACAGGGGGAAACACCATATATTTT
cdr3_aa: CASSVGTGGNTIYF

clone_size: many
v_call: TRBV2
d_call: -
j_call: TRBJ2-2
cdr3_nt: TGTGCCAGCAGTTTCAGGGCTCAGGGCACCGGGGAGCTGTTTTTT
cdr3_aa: CASSFRAQGTGELFF

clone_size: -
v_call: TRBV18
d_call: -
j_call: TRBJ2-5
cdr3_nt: TGTGCCAGCTCACCCCGGACAGTCCAAGAGACCCAGTACTTC
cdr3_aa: CASSPRTVQETQYF

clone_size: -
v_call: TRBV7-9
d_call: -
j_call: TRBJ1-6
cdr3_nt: TGTGCCAGCAGACCTGTGAGGGCAGACAAGGATTCGCCCCTCCACTTT
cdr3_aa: CASRPVRADKDSPLHF

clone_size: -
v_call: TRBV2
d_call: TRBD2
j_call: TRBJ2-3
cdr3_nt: TGTGCCAGCAGTGATCGGCGGGAGTTGTCAGATACGCAGTATTTT
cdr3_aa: CASSDRRELSDTQYF

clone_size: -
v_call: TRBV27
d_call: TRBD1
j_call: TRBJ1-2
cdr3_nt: TGTGCCAGCAGTTTTGGGACAGGGGATGGTTATGGCTACACCTTC
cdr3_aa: CASSFGTGDGYGYTF

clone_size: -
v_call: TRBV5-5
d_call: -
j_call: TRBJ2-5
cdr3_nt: TGTGCCAGCAGCGCGATGGGGGGGCGGGAGACCCAGTACTTC
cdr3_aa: CASSAMGGRETQYF

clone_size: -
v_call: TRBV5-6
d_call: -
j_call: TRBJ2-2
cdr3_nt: TGTGCCAGCAGCTTTTTGGGGGACACCGGGGAGCTGTTTTTT
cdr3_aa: CASSFLGDTGELFF

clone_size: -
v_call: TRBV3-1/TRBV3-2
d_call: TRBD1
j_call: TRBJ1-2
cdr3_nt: TGTGCCAGCAGCCCCCGACAGGGCAGCTATGGCTACACCTTC
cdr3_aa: CASSPRQGSYGYTF

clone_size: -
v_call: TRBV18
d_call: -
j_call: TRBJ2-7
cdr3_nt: TGTGCCAGCTCCACGCGCACCGGGCGCGACGAGCAGTACTTC
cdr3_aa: CASSTRTGRDEQYF

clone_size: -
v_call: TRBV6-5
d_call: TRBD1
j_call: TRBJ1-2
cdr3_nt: TGTGCCAGCAGTTCATCGGACAGGGCTAGTGGCTACACCTTC
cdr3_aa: CASSSSDRASGYTF

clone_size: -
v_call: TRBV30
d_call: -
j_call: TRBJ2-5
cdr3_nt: TGTGCCTGGAACATACCGTACCAAGAGACCCAGTACTTC
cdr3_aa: CAWNIPYQETQYF

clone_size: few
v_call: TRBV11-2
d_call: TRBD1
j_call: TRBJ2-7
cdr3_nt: TGTGCCAGCAGCGCCCGGGAATCCCCCGGGACAGCGTCCTACGAGCAGTACTTC
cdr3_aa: CASSARESPGTASYEQYF

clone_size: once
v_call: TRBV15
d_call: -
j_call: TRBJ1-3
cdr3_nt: TGTGCCACCAGCTGGCGGGTAACAGCGGACACCATATATTTT
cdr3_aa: CATSWRVTADTIYF

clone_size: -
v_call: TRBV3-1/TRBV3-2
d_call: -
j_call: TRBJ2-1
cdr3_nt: TGTGCCAGCAGCCAATTGGCAGGACTATACCACGGCGAGCAGTTCTTC
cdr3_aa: CASSQLAGLYHGEQFF

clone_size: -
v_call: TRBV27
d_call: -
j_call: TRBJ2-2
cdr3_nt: TGTGCCAGCAGGCCCCTCCTAGGGGAAACCGGGGAGCTGTTTTTT
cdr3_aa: CASRPLLGETGELFF

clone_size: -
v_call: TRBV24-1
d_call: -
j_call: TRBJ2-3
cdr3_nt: TGTGCCACCAGTGAGGGGGTAAGCCGATCAGATACGCAGTATTTT
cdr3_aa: CATSEGVSRSDTQYF

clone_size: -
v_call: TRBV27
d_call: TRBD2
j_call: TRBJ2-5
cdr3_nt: TGTGCCAGCAGTACGGGACTAGCGGGAGGAGAGACCCAGTACTTC
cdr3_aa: CASSTGLAGGETQYF

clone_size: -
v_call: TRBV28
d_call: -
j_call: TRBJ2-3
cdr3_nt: TGTGCCAGCAGTGGGCCGGGCCTATTGGGGACAGATACGCAGTATTTT
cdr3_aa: CASSGPGLLGTDTQYF

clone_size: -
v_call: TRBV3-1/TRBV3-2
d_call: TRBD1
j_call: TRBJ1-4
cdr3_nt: TGTGCCAGCAGCCAAGGACAGGGCCGCGAAAAACTGTTTTTT
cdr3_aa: CASSQGQGREKLFF

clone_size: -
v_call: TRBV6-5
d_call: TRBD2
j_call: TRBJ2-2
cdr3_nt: TGTGCCAGCAACCCCCCGGGGGGTAAAACCGGGGAGCTGTTTTTT
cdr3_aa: CASNPPGGKTGELFF

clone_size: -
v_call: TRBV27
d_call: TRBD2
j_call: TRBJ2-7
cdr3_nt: TGTGCCAGCAGTTTACTAGCGGGAGTGGGTGCCGGGGAGCAGTACTTC
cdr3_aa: CASSLLAGVGAGEQYF

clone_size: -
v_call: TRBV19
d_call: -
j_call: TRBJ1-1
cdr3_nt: TGTGCCAGTAGTCCCCTCCGAACAGACAGCCCTGAAGCTTTCTTT
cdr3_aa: CASSPLRTDSPEAFF

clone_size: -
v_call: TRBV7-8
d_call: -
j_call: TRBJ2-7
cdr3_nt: TGTGCCAGCAGCTTAGTTCCGCCGGGGGTCCCAACCTACGAGCAGTACTTC
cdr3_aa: CASSLVPPGVPTYEQYF

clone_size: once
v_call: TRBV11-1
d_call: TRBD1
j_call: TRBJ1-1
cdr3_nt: TGTGCCAGCAGCGAATGGGACAGGGAGAACACTGAAGCTTTCTTT
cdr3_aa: CASSEWDRENTEAFF

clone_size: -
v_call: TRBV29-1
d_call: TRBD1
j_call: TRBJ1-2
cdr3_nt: TGCAGCGTTGAACCCTACCAGGGGGCTAACTATGGCTACACCTTC
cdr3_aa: CSVEPYQGANYGYTF

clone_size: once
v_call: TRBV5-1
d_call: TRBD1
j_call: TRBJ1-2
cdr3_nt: TGCGCCAGCAGCCCCGACCGGGACAGGGTAATGAATGGCTACACCTTC
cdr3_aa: CASSPDRDRVMNGYTF

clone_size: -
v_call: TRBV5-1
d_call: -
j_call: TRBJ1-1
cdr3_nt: TGCGCCAGCAGCATTGAGCGATGGGGGGAGGAAGCTTTCTTT
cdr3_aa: CASSIERWGEEAFF

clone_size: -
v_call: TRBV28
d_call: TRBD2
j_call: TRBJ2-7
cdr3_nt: TGTGCCAGCAGGAAAATGGGCGGGAGAACCTACGAGCAGTACTTC
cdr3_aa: CASRKMGGRTYEQYF

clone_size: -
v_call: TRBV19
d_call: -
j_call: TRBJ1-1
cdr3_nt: TGTGCCAGTACGTACCAATTGGGGGATACTGAAGCTTTCTTT
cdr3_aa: CASTYQLGDTEAFF

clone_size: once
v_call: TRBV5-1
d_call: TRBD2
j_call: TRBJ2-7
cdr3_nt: TGCGCCAGCACCGGACTAGCCTCCTACGAGCAGTACTTC
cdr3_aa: CASTGLASYEQYF